The 30 T cell receptor beta chains listed next were all sequenced from one sample in a study of blood T cell repertoires in COVID-19. Profiled with immunoSEQ multiplex PCR; TCRdb holds only in-frame clones, not every one. The data contain roughly 81,000 clones, about 88% of them seen just once; the ten biggest clones take up roughly 12%. Sequencing input: peripheral blood. The receptors originated from a man between 65 and 85 years old with active or convalescent COVID-19.

The chain has TRBV3-1 (or the pseudogene TRBV3-2) and TRBJ2-5; TRBD2 is a possible D gene (5 bases). From germline, CDR1 is LGHDT and CDR2 YNNKEL (reference sequence). The CDR3 totals 16 residues. Trimming shortened V by 2 bases and J by 5 bases, and 18 bases separated the two germline ends. CDR3 DNA sequence: TGTGCCAGCAGCCAACCTCGGGCAGCCGGGGTGGAGACCCAGTACTTC. Amino acid sequence: CASSQPRAAGVETQYF.

This rearrangement joins TRBV28 to TRBJ2-1; TRBD2 agrees at 11 bases. This CDR3 spans 18 amino acids. The germline CDR1 and CDR2 sequences are MDHEN and SYDVKM. V lost 3 bases and J lost 5; bases outside the gene matches: 12. This CDR3 reads CASSFPSNIAGGHNEQFF. DNA of the CDR3: TGTGCCAGCAGTTTCCCAAGCAACATAGCGGGGGGGCACAATGAGCAGTTCTTC.

This chain connects TRBV7-2 to TRBJ1-4; 9 bases line up with TRBD1. Germline V gives CDR1 SGHTA, CDR2 FQGNSA. V shed 5 bases and J 5 bases; nucleotides not matched to a gene: 3. CDR3 size: 14 residues. The CDR3 bases are TGTGCCAGCAGCCCAGACAGGGGGAATGAAAAACTGTTTTTT. Translated: CASSPDRGNEKLFF. The full variable domain, completed using reference TRBV7-2 and TRBJ1-4, is GAGVSQSPSNKVTEKGKDVELRCDPISGHTALYWYRQSLGQGLEFLIYFQGNSAPDKSGLPSDRFSAERTGGSVSTLTIQRTQQEDSAVYLCASSPDRGNEKLFFGSGTQLSVL.

The rearrangement uses TRBV9 and TRBJ2-5, with TRBD2 identical over 13 bases. The V and J ends lost 3 bases and 5 bases, in that order; junction bases with no gene match: 7. The CDR3 contains 16 residues. Germline assignment: CDR1 SGDLS and CDR2 YYNGEE. CDR3 protein: CASSAGTSGVMETQYF. In DNA form, the CDR3 reads TGTGCCAGCAGCGCAGGGACTAGCGGGGTAATGGAGACCCAGTACTTC.

The chain links TRBV7-9 to TRBJ1-1; D not certain. The V gene's germline CDR1 is SEHNR and CDR2 FQNEAQ (reference sequence). There are 14 residues in the CDR3. V gave up 2 bases and J gave up 1 base, with 8 bases separating them. The CDR3 sequence is CASSLTMENTEAFF. Here the CDR3 DNA reads TGTGCCAGCAGCTTAACTATGGAGAACACTGAAGCTTTCTTT.

The gene calls are TRBV30 and TRBJ1-2; 8 nucleotides match TRBD1. The germline gives CDR1 GTSNPN, CDR2 SVGIG (reference sequence). The junction had 5 bases not matched to a gene; V was cut back by 3 bases and J by 5 bases. This CDR3 has 13 amino acids. The CDR3 protein is CAWSRDRPYGYTF. CDR3 bases: TGTGCCTGGAGCAGGGACAGGCCTTATGGCTACACCTTC. The full variable domain, with the rest looked up from reference TRBV30 and TRBJ1-2, is SQTIHQWPATLVQPVGSPLSLECTVEGTSNPNLYWYRQAAGRGLQLLFYSVGIGQISSEVPQNLSASRPQDRQFILSSKKLLLSDSGFYLCAWSRDRPYGYTFGSGTRLTVV.

V is TRBV4-1 and J is TRBJ2-7, with a weak D call TRBD1 (6 bases). Germline CDR1 is MGHRA and CDR2 is YSYEKL. The V and J ends lost 4 bases and 2 bases respectively, with 15 bases between them. CDR3 length: 15 residues. CDR3 sequence (DNA): TGCGCCAGCAGCCCATCGCTGGACAGCACCTACGAGCAGTACTTC. Translation: CASSPSLDSTYEQYF.

V gene TRBV5-1 combines with J gene TRBJ2-4; 9 bases map to TRBD2. CDR1 is SGHRS and CDR2 is YFSETQ in the germline V gene. The CDR3 loop spans 18 amino acids. V gave up 3 bases and J gave up 6 bases; unmatched junction bases: 16. CDR3 nucleotides: TGCGCCAGCAGCTATAAGCGGGCTAGCGGGGCGGCGGGAAACATTCAGTACTTC. Its translation: CASSYKRASGAAGNIQYF.

The chain carries TRBV20-1 and TRBJ2-3, with 11 bases identical to TRBD2. With V trimmed by 3 bases and J by 2 bases, 7 bases remained unmatched. CDR3 length equals 16 residues. Germline V CDR1 and CDR2: DFQATT, SNEGSKA (reference sequence). For the CDR3, the DNA is TGCAGTGCTAGTGGGGCTAGCGGGGGGAACACAGATACGCAGTATTTT. This sequence encodes CSASGASGGNTDTQYF.

CDR3 nucleotides: TGTGCCAGCAGCTTACTAGACAGGGTTGAGACCCAGTACTTC. Residues: CASSLLDRVETQYF. The chain carries TRBV7-7 and TRBJ2-5; 7 bases fit TRBD1. This CDR3 spans 14 amino acids. The ends lost 2 bases at V and 5 bases at J; junction bases unmatched: 5. Per the germline V gene, CDR1 is SSHAT and CDR2 is FNYEAQ (reference sequence). Full variable domain (remainder filled in from reference TRBV7-7 and TRBJ2-5): GAGVSQSPRYKVTKRGQDVTLRCDPISSHATLYWYQQALGQGPEFLTYFNYEAQPDKSGLPSDRFSAERPEGSISTLTIQRTEQRDSAMYRCASSLLDRVETQYFGPGTRLLVL.

This chain connects TRBV19 to TRBJ2-7, with a possible D match to TRBD1 (5 bases). The CDR3 runs to 15 residues. Germline lookup yields CDR1 LNHDA and CDR2 SQIVND (reference sequence). V lost 3 bases, J lost 5 bases, and 17 bases lay in between. The CDR3 DNA sequence: TGTGCCAGTAGTATGGGTCGGCAGGGTACCCACGAGCAGTACTTC. This translates into CASSMGRQGTHEQYF.

The chain has TRBV30 and TRBJ1-1; D is unclear. The CDR3 has 15 residues. Germline assignment: CDR1 GTSNPN and CDR2 SVGIG (reference sequence). V lost 1 base and J lost 6, with 18 bases in between. In DNA form, the CDR3 reads TGTGCCTGGAGTGGGTCGACTAGGGCCGGGGCTGAAGCTTTCTTT. Protein product: CAWSGSTRAGAEAFF.

The chain couples TRBV5-6 to TRBJ2-1, with D perhaps TRBD1 (6 bases). Germline CDR1 SGHDT, CDR2 YYEEEE. Trimming took 5 bases from V and 15 from J, leaving 33 bases between them. The CDR3 sequence is 17 residues long. CDR3 bases: TGTGCCAGCAGTCGACTCCGGGACCCTCACCTGGGGGCCCCGACGTTCTTC. This sequence encodes CASSRLRDPHLGAPTFF.

The V call is TRBV9, the J call TRBJ2-1, with TRBD2 matching over 10 bases. The trim removed 0 bases at V and 0 bases at J, leaving 9 bases unmatched. The CDR3 length is 19 residues. CDR1 is SGDLS and CDR2 is YYNGEE in the germline V gene. CDR3 region: CASSVGLAGGRRSYNEQFF. The CDR3 DNA reads TGTGCCAGCAGCGTAGGGTTAGCGGGGGGCCGCCGCTCCTACAATGAGCAGTTCTTC. Together with reference TRBV9 and TRBJ2-1, the CDR3 gives the full variable domain: DSGVTQTPKHLITATGQRVTLRCSPRSGDLSVYWYQQSLDQGLQFLIQYYNGEERAKGNILERFSAQQFPDLHSELNLSSLELGDSALYFCASSVGLAGGRRSYNEQFFGPGTRLTVL.

The chain couples TRBV4-1 to TRBJ1-2, with 7 bases that match TRBD1. The germline CDR1 and CDR2 sequences are MGHRA and YSYEKL. The CDR3 sequence is 15 residues long. The V segment lost 4 bases and the J segment 1 base; nucleotides outside the gene matches: 6. CDR3 bases: TGCGCCAGCAGCCTTGACAGGGTCGATAACTATGGCTACACCTTC. Amino acid sequence: CASSLDRVDNYGYTF.

This chain's CDR3 is CATSRVAGTNEKLFF. As DNA, the CDR3 is TGTGCCACCAGCAGAGTGGCAGGAACTAATGAAAAACTGTTTTTT. J is TRBJ1-4 and V is TRBV15; the D is unclear. The length of the CDR3 is 15 residues. Germline CDR1 and CDR2: LNHNV and YYDKDF (reference sequence). V lost 1 base to trimming and J lost 1 base, with 7 bases between them.

This clone has more than one count but fewer than ten. This chain uses TRBV5-1 with TRBJ1-6; a possible D gene is TRBD1 (5 bases). V gave up 4 bases and J gave up 0 bases, with 14 bases separating them. The length of the CDR3 is 17 residues. Germline CDR1 reads SGHRS; CDR2 reads YFSETQ. CDR3 amino acids: CASSRTLLASYNSPLHF. DNA for the CDR3: TGCGCCAGCAGCCGGACACTGTTGGCCTCCTATAATTCACCCCTCCACTTT.

This clone has just a few counts. The rearrangement links TRBV9 to TRBJ1-1, with 8 bases that match TRBD1. The germline V gene encodes CDR1 SGDLS and CDR2 YYNGEE. The CDR3 length is 15 residues. After removal of 3 bases from V and 1 base from J, the junction contained 5 bases not matched to a gene. CDR3 bases: TGTGCCAGCAGCGCAGGGGGCGCGGGGAACACTGAAGCTTTCTTT. Residues: CASSAGGAGNTEAFF.

V is TRBV5-6 and J is TRBJ1-2; 10 bases match TRBD1. After removal of 4 bases from V and 6 bases from J, the junction contained 6 bases not matched to a gene. Germline V lookup: CDR1 SGHDT, CDR2 YYEEEE. This CDR3 is 14 amino acids long. Here the CDR3 DNA reads TGTGCCAGCAGCCCGACAGGGGGCGGGAATGGCTACACCTTC. Translating gives CASSPTGGGNGYTF. The full variable domain, its missing parts supplied by reference TRBV5-6 and TRBJ1-2, is DAGVTQSPTHLIKTRGQQVTLRCSPKSGHDTVSWYQQALGQGPQFIFQYYEEEERQRGNFPDRFSGHQFPNYSSELNVNALLLGDSALYLCASSPTGGGNGYTFGSGTRLTVV.

J is TRBJ2-3 and V is TRBV15, with D tentatively TRBD1 (5 bases). This CDR3 region has 14 residues. Trimming left V 7 bases short and J 1 base short, with 12 bases between. Germline V gives CDR1 LNHNV, CDR2 YYDKDF (reference sequence). CDR3: CATNRQGGTDTQYF. The CDR3 bases are TGTGCCACCAACAGGCAGGGCGGCACAGATACGCAGTATTTT.

This clone was seen only once. The chain combines TRBV5-1 with TRBJ1-6, with 7 bases matching TRBD1. This CDR3 region has 14 residues. J was trimmed by 9 bases and V by 0 bases; bases with no gene match: 3. Germline V CDR1 and CDR2: SGHRS, YFSETQ. The CDR3 loop reads CASSLDRGSSPLHF. CDR3 in DNA: TGCGCCAGCAGCTTGGACAGGGGCTCTTCACCCCTCCACTTT.

The V and J genes are TRBV18 and TRBJ1-2; 9 nucleotides line up with TRBD1. The germline CDR1 and CDR2 sequences are KGHSH and LQKENI. This CDR3 has 15 amino acids. The V and J ends lost 0 bases and 7 bases, in that order; junction bases with no gene match: 6. The CDR3 protein is CASSPPRKDRGGYTF. CDR3 nucleotide sequence: TGTGCCAGCTCACCACCGCGAAAGGACAGGGGTGGCTACACCTTC.

Regarding this clone: A read error may account for a junction end that differs from germline. The chain is built from TRBV19 and TRBJ1-5, with no clear D. The length of the CDR3 is 11 residues. Germline lookup yields CDR1 LNHDA and CDR2 SQIVND (reference sequence). Here the CDR3 DNA reads TGTGCCAGTAGTAGTAATCCGCCCCAGCATTTT. Translating gives CASSSNPPQHF.

J is TRBJ1-4 and V is TRBV4-3; D uncertain. Germline CDR1 is LGHNA and CDR2 is YSLEER. This CDR3 comprises 15 residues. Trimming stripped 4 bases from V and 5 bases from J, with 14 bases between. The CDR3 DNA reads TGCGCCAGCAGCCCGTCCTGGCAGAAAAATGAAAAACTGTTTTTT. Protein: CASSPSWQKNEKLFF.

The CDR3 DNA reads TGTGCCAGTAGTATAGGGCTTGGCGGGGGTAGGGGTAATTCACCCCTCCACTTT. It codes for CASSIGLGGGRGNSPLHF. The chain combines TRBV19 with TRBJ1-6; D might be TRBD1 (5 bases). Germline V gene sequence: CDR1 LNHDA, CDR2 SQIVND (reference sequence). This CDR3 comprises 18 residues. Trimming removed 1 base at V and 6 bases at J, with 19 bases between.

The V and J genes are TRBV7-8 and TRBJ2-3; TRBD1 matches at 7 bases. CDR1 and CDR2 from the germline V gene are SGHVS and FQNEAQ. V lost 2 bases and J lost 3; bases outside the gene matches: 8. The length of the CDR3 is 16 residues. CDR3 sequence reads: CASSLIQARGTDTQYF. DNA of the CDR3: TGTGCCAGCAGCTTAATTCAGGCCAGGGGGACAGATACGCAGTATTTT.

This rearrangement joins TRBV2 to TRBJ1-5; no definite D call. V shed 6 bases and J shed 2 bases, with 11 bases lying between them. Germline assignment: CDR1 SNHLY and CDR2 FYNNEI. The CDR3 runs to 14 residues. The CDR3 DNA follows: TGTGCCAGCAGCCTCGACACCGGCAATCAGCCCCAGCATTTT. It is translated as CASSLDTGNQPQHF.

The rearrangement uses TRBV18 and TRBJ1-1; D remains ambiguous. The CDR3 totals 14 residues. Trimming cost V 4 bases and J 0 bases, with 9 bases left between them. Germline-derived CDR1 and CDR2 are KGHSH and LQKENI. The CDR3 here is CASSLDTMNTEAFF. DNA of the CDR3: TGTGCCAGCTCACTCGACACGATGAACACTGAAGCTTTCTTT.

The CDR3 reads CASSPDRADTDTQYF. CDR3 bases: TGCGCCAGCAGCCCGGACAGGGCGGACACAGATACGCAGTATTTT. V usage is TRBV5-1 and J usage is TRBJ2-3, with TRBD1 identical over 8 bases. CDR1 is SGHRS, CDR2 YFSETQ, per germline. V was pared by 4 bases and J by 2 bases, with 6 bases of the junction left unmatched. The CDR3 is 15 residues long.

This clone was detected once. The gene calls are TRBV3-1 (or the pseudogene TRBV3-2) and TRBJ1-2; 10 nucleotides line up with TRBD1. The V gene's germline CDR1 is LGHDT and CDR2 YNNKEL (reference sequence). V was clipped by 5 bases and J by 6 bases; unmatched bases: 3. This CDR3 is 13 amino acids long. CDR3 nucleotides: TGTGCCAGCAGCTATGGGACAGGGGATGGCTACACCTTC. Encoded protein: CASSYGTGDGYTF.